This TCR beta chain comes out of a study of vaccination and CD4 T cells after COVID-19. Treatment meaning: approximately nine-day PBMC culture with coronavirus spike peptide pools or control peptides (ViraFEST assay). The Oncomine TCR Beta short-read assay sequenced DNA from cultured CD4+ T cells. TCRdb re-called the PCR reads through MiXCR, storing one row per CDR3 protein. The sample carries 9,500 to 13,000 distinct CDR3 sequences, 30% recorded once. With regard to this clonotype: Its antigen remains unknown.

The receptor comes from a human donor who had recovered from COVID-19. The source material was CD4+ T cells from blood, cultured in vitro, sampled after SARS-CoV-2 vaccination.

CDR3 in DNA: TGCAGTGCCGAACAGTTTTTTATTACAGGGATCAATTCACCCCTCCACTTT. It codes for CSAEQFFITGINSPLHF. V and J are TRBV20-1 and TRBJ1-6; weak D call: TRBD1 (6 bases). Deletions cut 6 bases from V and 7 bases from J, with 25 bases between. CDR1 is DFQATT and CDR2 is SNEGSKA in the germline V gene (reference sequence). The CDR3 is 17 residues long.